These 10 T cell receptor beta chains originate from one sample sequenced in a study of T cells after yellow fever vaccination. Each CDR3 protein is one row after TCRdb ran MiXCR on the 5' RACE reads. Of roughly 170,000 distinct CDR3 sequences listed, approximately 6.2% are singletons. The source was CD4+ T cells sorted from PBMCs, collected on the day of the first yellow fever vaccination. These receptors came from a man between 18 and 29 years old who received the YFV17D yellow fever vaccine.

Ten or more counts support this clonotype. The V gene is TRBV20-1, the J gene TRBJ1-5, with a tentative D call TRBD1 (6 bases). The CDR3 has 14 amino acids. Germline CDR1 reads DFQATT; CDR2 reads SNEGSKA (reference sequence). The V gene lost 4 bases and the J gene lost 5 bases, with 15 bases spanning the gap. For the CDR3, the DNA is TGCAGTGCTATCCCCCGAGGGGGTTATCAGCCCCAGCATTTT. This encodes CSAIPRGGYQPQHF.

This clonotype occurred many times. This sequence joins TRBV18 and TRBJ2-3, with TRBD2 as a possible D gene (5 bases). The germline CDR1 and CDR2 sequences are KGHSH and LQKENI. This CDR3 contains 15 residues. The V end was cut by 5 bases, the J end by 1 base, with 13 bases between. DNA for the CDR3: TGTGCCAGCTCAACTACTAGTGTTCGCACAGATACGCAGTATTTT. It encodes CASSTTSVRTDTQYF. Filled out from reference TRBV18 and TRBJ2-3, the complete variable domain reads NAGVMQNPRHLVRRRGQEARLRCSPMKGHSHVYWYRQLPEEGLKFMVYLQKENIIDESGMPKERFSAEFPKEGPSILRIQQVVRGDSAAYFCASSTTSVRTDTQYFGPGTRLTVL.

A remark on this clonotype: Since a much larger clone is just one base distant, this may be a read error. V and J are TRBV20-1 and TRBJ1-4; D call uncertain. Per the germline V gene, CDR1 is DFQATT and CDR2 is SNEGSKA (reference sequence). There are 11 residues in the CDR3. The CDR3 DNA is TGCAGTGCGGAGCCGGGAGAAAAACTGCTTTTT. Amino acid sequence: CSAEPGEKLLF.

This clonotype occurred a few times. The V and J genes are TRBV5-4 and TRBJ2-1; no clear D gene. V dropped 1 base and J dropped 1 base, with 6 bases sitting between them. Germline CDR1 reads SGHNT; CDR2 reads YYREEE (reference sequence). CDR3 length: 14 residues. CDR3 sequence reads: CASSLFSSYNEQFF. The CDR3 DNA follows: TGTGCCAGCAGCTTGTTCTCGTCCTACAATGAGCAGTTCTTC.

J is TRBJ2-5 and V is TRBV20-1, with 15 bases fitting TRBD2. Germline assignment: CDR1 DFQATT and CDR2 SNEGSKA (reference sequence). Losses at the gene ends were 4 bases for V and 5 bases for J; bases not matched to a gene: 8. The CDR3 runs to 16 residues. CDR3 loop: CSATRTSGGATETQYF. The DNA for the CDR3 is TGCAGTGCTACCAGGACTAGCGGGGGGGCGACGGAGACCCAGTACTTC.

This clonotype was recorded at least ten times. The chain recombines TRBV6-2 or TRBV6-3 with TRBJ1-5; D unresolved. Germline CDR1 and CDR2: MNHEY and SVGEGT. V was cut by 7 bases and J by 4 bases, with 14 bases left in between. This CDR3 comprises 14 residues. This CDR3 reads CASTSAGRNQPQHF. CDR3 nucleotides: TGTGCCAGCACCTCCGCAGGTCGGAATCAGCCCCAGCATTTT.

The sample holds many counts of this clonotype. The rearrangement links TRBV6-5 to TRBJ1-5; D remains unclear. Germline CDR1 is MNHEY and CDR2 is SVGAGI. Trimming left V 0 bases short and J 5 bases short, with 14 bases between. The length of the CDR3 is 16 residues. The CDR3 spells CASSYSGSAVDQPQHF. Written as DNA, the CDR3 is TGTGCCAGCAGTTACTCCGGTTCGGCCGTAGATCAGCCCCAGCATTTT.

This clonotype was detected ten times or more. The gene calls are TRBV12-3 or TRBV12-4 and TRBJ2-5; D possibly corresponds to TRBD2 (7 bases). V was shortened by 3 bases and J by 4 bases, with 12 bases between the two germline ends. CDR3 size: 14 residues. This chain's CDR3 is CASSFTGGGETQYF. CDR3 nucleotides: TGTGCCAGCAGTTTCACGGGGGGCGGAGAGACCCAGTACTTC.

J is TRBJ1-2 and V is TRBV6-5; D possibly corresponds to TRBD1 (6 bases). The germline V gene has CDR1 MNHEY and CDR2 SVGAGI. Trimming cost V 2 bases and J 6 bases, with 13 bases left between them. This CDR3 contains 14 residues. CDR3 protein: CASSYGRGGNGYTF. The CDR3 nucleotides read TGTGCCAGCAGTTACGGGAGGGGGGGGAATGGCTACACCTTC.

This clonotype was seen repeatedly, ten times or more. The rearrangement links TRBV7-2 to TRBJ2-3, with a possible D match to TRBD2 (5 bases). This CDR3 region has 13 residues. Trimming shortened V by 3 bases and J by 3 bases, and 7 bases separated the two germline ends. Germline values: CDR1 SGHTA, CDR2 FQGNSA. The CDR3 spells CASSFRDTDTQYF. Here the CDR3 DNA reads TGTGCCAGCAGCTTCCGGGATACAGATACGCAGTATTTT.